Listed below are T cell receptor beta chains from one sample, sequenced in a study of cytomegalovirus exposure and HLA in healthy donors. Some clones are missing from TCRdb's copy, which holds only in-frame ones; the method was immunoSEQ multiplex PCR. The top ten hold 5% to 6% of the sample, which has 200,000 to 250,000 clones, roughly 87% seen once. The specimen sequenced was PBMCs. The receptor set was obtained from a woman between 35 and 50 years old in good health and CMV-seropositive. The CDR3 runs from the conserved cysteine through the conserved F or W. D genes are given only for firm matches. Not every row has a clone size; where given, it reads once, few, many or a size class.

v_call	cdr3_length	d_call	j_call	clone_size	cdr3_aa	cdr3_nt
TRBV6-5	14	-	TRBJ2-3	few	CASSWASATDTQYF	TGTGCCAGCAGTTGGGCTAGCGCGACAGATACGCAGTATTTT
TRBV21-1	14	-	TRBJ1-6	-	CASSVDMQNSPLHF	TGTGCCAGCAGCGTGGACATGCAGAATTCACCCCTCCACTTT
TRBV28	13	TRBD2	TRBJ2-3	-	CAWGGTGTDTQYF	TGTGCCTGGGGGGGTACGGGCACAGATACGCAGTATTTT
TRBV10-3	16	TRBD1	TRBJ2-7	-	CAISDQDRDPSYEQYF	TGTGCCATCAGTGACCAAGACAGGGACCCTTCCTACGAGCAGTACTTC
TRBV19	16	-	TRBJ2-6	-	CASRDTPGSGANVLTF	TGTGCCAGTAGGGATACTCCAGGTTCTGGGGCCAACGTCCTGACTTTC
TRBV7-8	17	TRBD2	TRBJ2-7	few	CASSLGGGGTLTNEQYF	TGTGCCAGCAGCTTAGGCGGGGGGGGAACCCTGACCAACGAGCAGTACTTC
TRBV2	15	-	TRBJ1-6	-	CASSSVGAGNSPLHF	TGTGCCAGCAGTTCGGTAGGGGCTGGTAATTCACCCCTCCACTTT
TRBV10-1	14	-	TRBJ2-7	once	CASSDKTGFNEQYF	TGCGCCAGCAGTGACAAAACAGGGTTCAACGAGCAGTACTTC
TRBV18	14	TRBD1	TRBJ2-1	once	CASSPGQGYNEQFF	TGTGCCAGCTCACCGGGACAGGGGTACAATGAGCAGTTCTTC
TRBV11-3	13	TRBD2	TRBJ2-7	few	CASGDYNSYEQYF	TGTGCTTCTGGGGACTACAACTCCTACGAGCAGTACTTC
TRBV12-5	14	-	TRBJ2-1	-	CASVMGQGSNEQFF	TGTGCTAGTGTCATGGGGCAGGGGTCGAATGAGCAGTTCTTC
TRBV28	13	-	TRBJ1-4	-	CASTFRVSGKLFF	TGTGCCAGCACCTTCCGGGTGTCAGGGAAACTGTTTTTT
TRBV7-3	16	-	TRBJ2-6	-	CASSLMAATGANVLTF	TGTGCCAGCAGCTTAATGGCGGCAACTGGGGCCAACGTCCTGACTTTC
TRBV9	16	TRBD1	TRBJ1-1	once	CASSVGGQGTDTEAFF	TGTGCCAGCAGCGTAGGGGGACAGGGGACGGACACTGAAGCTTTCTTT
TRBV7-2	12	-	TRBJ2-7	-	CASSSGLYEQYF	TGTGCCAGCAGCTCCGGACTATACGAGCAGTACTTC
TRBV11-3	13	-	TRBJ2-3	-	CASRRLYTDTQYF	TGTGCCAGCCGGAGACTGTACACAGATACGCAGTATTTT
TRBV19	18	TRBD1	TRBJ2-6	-	CASHTRTGGLSGANVLTF	TGTGCCAGCCATACCCGGACAGGGGGCCTCTCTGGGGCCAACGTCCTGACTTTC
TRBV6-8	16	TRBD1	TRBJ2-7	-	CASSHGQGHDSYEQYF	TGTGCCAGCAGCCACGGACAGGGTCACGATTCCTACGAGCAGTACTTC
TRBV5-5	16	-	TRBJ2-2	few	CASISGGTANTGELFF	TGTGCCAGCATCTCCGGCGGGACAGCGAACACCGGGGAGCTGTTTTTT
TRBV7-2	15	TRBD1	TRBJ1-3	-	CASSRQGISGNTIYF	TGTGCCAGCAGCCGACAGGGGATCTCTGGAAACACCATATATTTT
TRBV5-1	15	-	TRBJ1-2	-	CASSRDGAGVYGYTF	TGCGCCAGCAGCCGTGACGGCGCCGGGGTCTATGGCTACACCTTC
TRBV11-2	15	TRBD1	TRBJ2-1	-	CASSLAGTGGNEQFF	TGTGCCAGCAGCTTAGCCGGGACAGGGGGGAATGAGCAGTTCTTC
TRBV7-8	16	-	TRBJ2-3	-	CASSLEEGAGWDTQYF	TGTGCCAGCAGCTTAGAAGAGGGGGCGGGGTGGGATACGCAGTATTTT
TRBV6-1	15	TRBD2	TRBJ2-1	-	CASIRAGGSYNEQFF	TGTGCCAGCATTCGAGCGGGGGGGTCCTACAATGAGCAGTTCTTC
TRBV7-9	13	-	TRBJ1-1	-	CASSEQTGDEAFF	TGTGCCAGCAGCGAACAGACAGGCGATGAAGCTTTCTTT
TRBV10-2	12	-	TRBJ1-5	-	CASRRAGQPQHF	TGCGCCAGCAGGAGGGCAGGTCAGCCCCAGCATTTT
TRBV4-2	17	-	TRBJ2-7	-	CASSQLPLKQIIYEQYF	TGTGCCAGCAGCCAATTACCGTTAAAACAGATAATCTACGAGCAGTACTTC
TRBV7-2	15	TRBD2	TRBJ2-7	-	CASSFSGGASYEQYF	TGTGCCAGCAGCTTTAGCGGGGGGGCCTCCTACGAGCAGTACTTC
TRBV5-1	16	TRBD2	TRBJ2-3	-	CASSFGLAGGTDTQYF	TGCGCCAGCAGCTTCGGACTAGCGGGAGGAACAGATACGCAGTATTTT
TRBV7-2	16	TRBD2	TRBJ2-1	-	CASSPGLAGGQHEQFF	TGTGCCAGCAGCCCTGGACTAGCGGGGGGGCAGCATGAGCAGTTCTTC
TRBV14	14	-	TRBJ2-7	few	CASSLGEGTYEQYF	TGTGCCAGCAGCCTCGGGGAAGGGACCTACGAGCAGTACTTC
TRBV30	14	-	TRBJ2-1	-	CAWERNTFGNEQFF	TGTGCCTGGGAGCGAAATACATTCGGCAATGAGCAGTTCTTC
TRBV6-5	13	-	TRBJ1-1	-	CASSLQGNTEAFF	TGTGCCAGCAGCCTACAGGGGAACACTGAAGCTTTCTTT
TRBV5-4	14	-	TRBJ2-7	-	CASSPGQTPYEQYF	TGTGCCAGCAGCCCCGGACAGACACCTTACGAGCAGTACTTC
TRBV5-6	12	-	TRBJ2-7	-	CASSGGRGEQYF	TGTGCCAGCAGCGGGGGGAGAGGCGAGCAGTACTTC
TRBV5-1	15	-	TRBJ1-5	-	CASSPTDSINQPQHF	TGCGCCAGCAGCCCCACGGACAGCATTAATCAGCCCCAGCATTTT
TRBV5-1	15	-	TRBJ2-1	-	CASSEGDMGYNEQFF	TGCGCCAGCAGCGAAGGGGACATGGGGTACAATGAGCAGTTCTTC
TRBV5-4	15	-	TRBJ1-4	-	CASSPDPGHREKLFF	TGCGCCAGCAGCCCCGACCCGGGACATCGCGAAAAACTGTTTTTT
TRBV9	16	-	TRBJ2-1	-	CASSSRIERAYNEQFF	TGTGCCAGCAGTTCAAGAATAGAGCGGGCGTACAATGAGCAGTTCTTC
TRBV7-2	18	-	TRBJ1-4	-	CASSLWWPTGRPDEKLFF	TGTGCCAGCAGCTTATGGTGGCCTACAGGAAGGCCAGATGAAAAACTGTTTTTT
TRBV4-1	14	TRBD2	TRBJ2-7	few	CASSQVVMAGGTYF	TGCGCCAGCAGCCAAGTGGTGATGGCGGGGGGGACGTACTTC
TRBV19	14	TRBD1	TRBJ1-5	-	CASRLQGDNQPQHF	TGTGCCAGTAGGCTACAGGGGGACAATCAGCCCCAGCATTTT
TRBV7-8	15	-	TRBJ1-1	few	CASSTTTGMNTEAFF	TGTGCCAGCAGCACAACGACAGGCATGAACACTGAAGCTTTCTTT
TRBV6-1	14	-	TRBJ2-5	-	CASTLPQGQETQYF	TGTGCCAGCACTTTACCCCAGGGACAAGAGACCCAGTACTTC
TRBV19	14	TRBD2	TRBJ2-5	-	CASRASGMGETQYF	TGTGCCAGTAGGGCTAGCGGGATGGGAGAGACCCAGTACTTC
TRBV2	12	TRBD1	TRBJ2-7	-	CASRETGTGEYF	TGTGCCAGCAGAGAGACCGGGACAGGGGAGTACTTC
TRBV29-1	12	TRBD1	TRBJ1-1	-	CSAATGPTEAFF	TGCAGCGCCGCGACAGGGCCCACTGAAGCTTTCTTT
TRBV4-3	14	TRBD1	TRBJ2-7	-	CASSQEDRAYEQYF	TGCGCCAGCAGCCAAGAGGACAGGGCCTACGAGCAGTACTTC
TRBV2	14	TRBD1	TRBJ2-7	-	CASRTSTGAYEQYF	TGTGCCAGCAGAACCTCGACAGGGGCCTACGAGCAGTACTTC
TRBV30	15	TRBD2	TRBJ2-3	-	CASQLAGDRADTQYF	TGTGCCTCGCAACTAGCGGGAGATAGGGCAGATACGCAGTATTTT